The 20 T cell receptor beta chains in this list originate from one sample, sequenced in a study of spatial heterogeneity in lung cancer. TCRdb recomputed calls from the 5' RACE reads with MiXCR, one row per CDR3 protein. The data hold about 92,000 distinct CDR3 sequences, with approximately 12% observed a single time. The time point is: sample taken at primary tumor resection. This specimen consisted of PBMCs, obtained at surgery. Every receptor here comes from a male donor with early-stage non-small cell lung cancer.

This clonotype showed up just a few times. The chain is built from TRBV11-2 and TRBJ2-3; D unclear. CDR3 length: 12 amino acids. Trimming took 5 bases from V and 8 from J, leaving 11 bases between them. Per germline, CDR1 SGHAT and CDR2 FQNNGV. CDR3 nucleotides: TGTGCCAGCAGCCTTGAGCGCCTTACGCAGTATTTT. Encoded protein: CASSLERLTQYF.

V usage is TRBV4-3 and J usage is TRBJ1-4, with 10 bases aligning to TRBD1. The junction had 7 bases not matched to a gene; V was cut back by 4 bases and J by 8 bases. Looked up from germline, CDR1 is LGHNA and CDR2 is YSLEER. The length of the CDR3 is 15 residues. The CDR3 is CASSRQTGGGEKLFF. CDR3 DNA sequence: TGCGCCAGCAGCCGCCAGACAGGGGGCGGAGAAAAACTGTTTTTT.

The J gene is TRBJ2-1, the V gene TRBV9; 9 bases map to TRBD2. V dropped 3 bases and J dropped 4; count of bases not matched to a gene: 2. Germline V gives CDR1 SGDLS, CDR2 YYNGEE. The CDR3 runs to 14 residues. The CDR3 loop reads CASSASGTYNEQFF. DNA of the CDR3: TGTGCCAGCAGCGCTAGCGGGACTTACAATGAGCAGTTCTTC.

This clonotype came up many times. This rearrangement joins TRBV30 to TRBJ2-2; TRBD1 or TRBD2 may be the D gene (5 bases each). Germline assignment: CDR1 GTSNPN and CDR2 SVGIG (reference sequence). V lost 2 bases to trimming and J lost 6 bases, with 13 bases between them. The CDR3 has 14 amino acids. The CDR3 coding sequence is TGTGCCTGGAGTACCGGGGCCTCCGCCGGGGAGCTGTTTTTT. Translated: CAWSTGASAGELFF.

The sample holds a few counts of this clonotype. The rearrangement links TRBV5-1 to TRBJ2-5; the D is unclear. The CDR3 length is 13 residues. The V gene's germline CDR1 is SGHRS and CDR2 YFSETQ. V was clipped by 1 base and J by 0 bases, with 4 bases between them. This CDR3 is CASSLFDQETQYF. CDR3 DNA: TGCGCCAGCAGCTTGTTCGACCAAGAGACCCAGTACTTC.

This clonotype has ten or more counts. This chain's CDR3 is CASSTPGSNQPQHF. The CDR3 bases are TGTGCCAGCAGCACGCCGGGGAGCAATCAGCCCCAGCATTTT. The chain recombines TRBV28 with TRBJ1-5; D is uncertain. The CDR3 has 14 amino acids. V lost 6 bases to trimming and J lost 1 base, with 10 bases between them. CDR1 is MDHEN, CDR2 SYDVKM, per germline.

The chain has TRBV6-1 and TRBJ2-7; TRBD1 is a possible D gene (5 bases). The CDR3 is 15 amino acids. The germline CDR1 and CDR2 sequences are MNHNS and SASEGT. Between the trimmed V and J ends, which lost 4 bases and 0 bases, there was a span of 13 bases. In DNA, the CDR3 is TGTGCCAGCAGTGTAGGATATGACAGCTCCTACGAGCAGTACTTC. As protein: CASSVGYDSSYEQYF.

This clonotype has a count of ten or more. The chain couples TRBV4-2 to TRBJ2-1; 8 bases are shared with TRBD2. The V segment lost 4 bases and the J segment 5 bases; nucleotides outside the gene matches: 13. This CDR3 is 17 amino acids long. CDR1 LGHNA and CDR2 YNFKEQ come from the germline V gene. The DNA of the CDR3 is TGTGCCAGCAGCCGGACCGCCGGGACTAGGGGGGACAATGAGCAGTTCTTC. Protein: CASSRTAGTRGDNEQFF.

This rearrangement joins TRBV6-2 or TRBV6-3 to TRBJ2-1; no clear D. Germline CDR1 is MNHEY and CDR2 is SVGEGT. CDR3 size: 16 residues. V lost 2 bases and J 0 bases, leaving 11 bases between the germline ends. DNA of the CDR3: TGTGCCAGCAGTTACCTCTCTGGCGGCTCCTACAATGAGCAGTTCTTC. Encoded protein: CASSYLSGGSYNEQFF.

At least ten counts were recorded for this clonotype. The genes are TRBV28 and TRBJ2-3, with D perhaps TRBD1 (6 bases). The V end lost 4 bases, the J end lost 4 bases, and 12 bases lay between the germline ends. Germline assignment: CDR1 MDHEN and CDR2 SYDVKM. The CDR3 length is 14 residues. The CDR3 sequence is CASSSYTGSDTQYF. In DNA, the CDR3 is TGTGCCAGCAGTTCATATACAGGGTCAGATACGCAGTATTTT.

This clonotype was seen a handful of times. CDR3 sequence reads: CASSRTLVGAGELFF. CDR3 DNA: TGTGCCAGCAGCCGGACGCTAGTGGGGGCCGGGGAGCTGTTTTTT. V usage is TRBV7-2 and J usage is TRBJ2-2; D is perhaps TRBD1 or TRBD2 (5 bases each). V was clipped by 5 bases and J by 6 bases, with 16 bases between them. The CDR3 length is 15 residues. The germline V gene encodes CDR1 SGHTA and CDR2 FQGNSA.

The chain couples TRBV27 to TRBJ1-6, with D unclear. Germline V gives CDR1 MNHEY, CDR2 SMNVEV (reference sequence). The CDR3 is made up of 12 amino acids. Trimming stripped 6 bases from V and 10 bases from J, with 10 bases between. In nucleotides, the CDR3 is TGTGCCAGCAGAAGGGCTCAATCACCCCTCCACTTT. Protein product: CASRRAQSPLHF.

The rearrangement uses TRBV4-1 and TRBJ2-3, with D unresolved. The V end was cut by 1 base, the J end by 5 bases, with 19 bases between. This CDR3 contains 17 residues. CDR1 is MGHRA and CDR2 is YSYEKL in the germline V gene. CDR3: CASSQAATPPRRDTQYF. CDR3 DNA: TGCGCCAGCAGCCAAGCGGCTACTCCCCCACGAAGAGATACGCAGTATTTT.

The gene calls are TRBV3-1 and TRBJ1-2, with D unclear. The CDR3 sequence is 12 residues long. V gave up 0 bases and J gave up 3 bases, with 2 bases separating them. Germline lookup yields CDR1 LGHDT and CDR2 YNNKEL (reference sequence). This chain's CDR3 is CASSQDYYGYTF. CDR3 bases: TGTGCCAGCAGCCAAGATTACTATGGCTACACCTTC.

The chain couples TRBV28 to TRBJ1-2; D not certain. V gave up 3 bases and J gave up 3 bases, with 5 bases separating them. This CDR3 is built from 12 residues. Germline V lookup: CDR1 MDHEN, CDR2 SYDVKM. CDR3 nucleotide sequence: TGTGCCAGCAGTTTTGAGTACTATGGCTACACCTTC. It is translated as CASSFEYYGYTF.

This clonotype has a count of ten or more. The rearrangement uses TRBV5-1 and TRBJ2-6; D is perhaps TRBD1 (5 bases). The germline V gene has CDR1 SGHRS and CDR2 YFSETQ. The ends were cut back, 5 bases at V and 3 bases at J, with 12 bases in the middle. CDR3 length: 15 amino acids. The CDR3 here is CASSPRGSGANVLTF. The CDR3 DNA reads as TGCGCCAGCAGTCCAAGGGGTAGTGGGGCCAACGTCCTGACTTTC.

In this sample, this clonotype turned up a few times. The genes are TRBV4-2 and TRBJ1-1; D unclear. V lost 2 bases and J lost 3, with 13 bases in between. This CDR3 has 15 residues. Per germline, CDR1 LGHNA and CDR2 YNFKEQ. Here the CDR3 reads CASSQIRAGYTEAFF. CDR3 DNA: TGTGCCAGCAGCCAAATTAGGGCGGGATACACTGAAGCTTTCTTT.

The genes are TRBV3-1 and TRBJ2-2; the D gene is possibly TRBD2 (5 bases). The V and J ends lost 4 bases and 0 bases respectively, with 12 bases between them. This CDR3 is built from 16 residues. Per the germline V gene, CDR1 is LGHDT and CDR2 is YNNKEL (reference sequence). Here the CDR3 reads CASSRLVATNTGELFF. The CDR3 DNA sequence: TGTGCCAGCAGCCGGCTCGTAGCGACGAACACCGGGGAGCTGTTTTTT.

Only a few counts were recorded for this clonotype. The chain recombines TRBV4-2 with TRBJ2-1, with D perhaps being TRBD1 or TRBD2 (5 bases each). Germline lookup yields CDR1 LGHNA and CDR2 YNFKEQ. V dropped 1 base and J dropped 1 base, with 11 bases sitting between them. The CDR3 has 16 amino acids. CDR3 nucleotide sequence: TGTGCCAGCAGCCAAGGTAACGGGGCATCCTACAATGAGCAGTTCTTC. This translates into CASSQGNGASYNEQFF.

The V gene is TRBV6-2 or TRBV6-3, the J gene TRBJ1-2, with a tentative D call TRBD1 (6 bases). The CDR3 sequence is 16 residues long. Germline V gene sequence: CDR1 MNHEY, CDR2 SVGEGT. V dropped 4 bases and J dropped 0 bases, with 15 bases sitting between them. The CDR3 nucleotides read TGTGCCAGCAGTTTCGCGACAGGACGAGCTAACTATGGCTACACCTTC. Encoded protein: CASSFATGRANYGYTF.